This T cell receptor beta chain was captured by sequencing in a study of cytomegalovirus exposure and HLA in healthy donors. This clone was seen only once. This CDR3 comprises 15 residues. CDR1 and CDR2 from the germline V gene are SGHDT and YYEEEE. The V gene end was trimmed by 0 bases and the J gene end by 7 bases; junction bases not matched to a gene: 4. The PCR was carried out with 60 Vbeta primers and 13 Jbeta primers. This table comes from immunoSEQ multiplex PCR, and its TCRdb copy is limited to in-frame clones, with some not included. Of 150,000 to 200,000 clones listed, 70% were seen once; the top ten hold about 4.5%.

The gene calls are TRBV5-6 and TRBJ2-1, with TRBD2 identical over 10 bases. The source of this sequence is a man aged 18 to 29 in good health and CMV-seropositive. The sequenced material came from PBMCs. The CDR3 nucleotides read TGTGCCAGCAGCTTGGGAGCGGGGGGGCCTAATGAGCAGTTCTTC. Translating gives CASSLGAGGPNEQFF.